The 21 T cell receptor beta chains below were found in one sample sequenced in a study of OX40 agonist ivuxolimab in advanced cancers. Sequencing used immunoSEQ multiplex PCR; TCRdb keeps in-frame clones, though not all of them. The sample lists approximately 90,000 clones, about 89% occurring once. Here the sequenced sample was CD4+ or CD8+ T cells sorted from blood, taken in a trial of the OX40 agonist ivuxolimab. The receptor set was obtained from an adult with an advanced solid tumor such as melanoma, head and neck, liver or kidney cancer.

This clone was recorded once. The V and J genes are TRBV14 and TRBJ2-3; D may match TRBD1 or TRBD2 (6 bases each). Trimming took off 0 bases at V and 5 bases at J, with 15 bases between the two ends. Germline V CDR1 and CDR2: SGHDN, FVKESK. The length of the CDR3 is 16 residues. This CDR3 reads CASSQDYGGGLDTQYF. DNA of the CDR3: TGTGCCAGCAGCCAAGACTACGGAGGGGGTTTAGATACGCAGTATTTT.

The chain combines TRBV30 with TRBJ2-5, with TRBD1 matching over 7 bases. The CDR3 is 13 residues long. CDR1 is GTSNPN and CDR2 is SVGIG in the germline V gene (reference sequence). Trimming at V came to 5 bases and at J to 1 base, leaving 4 bases not matched to a gene. The CDR3 sequence is CAWGGQTQETQYF. The CDR3 nucleotides are TGTGCCTGGGGGGGACAGACCCAAGAGACCCAGTACTTC.

The chain has TRBV5-1 and TRBJ2-7; tentative D call: TRBD1 (5 bases). This CDR3 has 14 amino acids. Germline CDR1 is SGHRS and CDR2 is YFSETQ. V lost 0 bases, J lost 6 bases, and 13 bases lay in between. CDR3 sequence reads: CASSLAGQGGEQYF. Here the CDR3 DNA reads TGCGCCAGCAGCTTGGCCGGGCAGGGTGGCGAGCAGTACTTC.

The V gene is TRBV6-6, the J gene TRBJ1-5; no reliable D call. V was clipped by 3 bases and J by 1 base, with 10 bases between them. CDR3 length: 15 residues. CDR1 is MNHNY and CDR2 is SVGAGI in the germline V gene (reference sequence). The CDR3 nucleotides read TGTGCCAGCAGTTATCCAACCCGGAGCAATCAGCCCCAGCATTTT. Residues: CASSYPTRSNQPQHF.

The rearrangement joins TRBV6-6 to TRBJ1-2, with D tentatively TRBD1 (6 bases). Germline CDR1 and CDR2: MNHNY and SVGAGI (reference sequence). CDR3 size: 16 residues. V lost 2 bases, J lost 5 bases, and 18 bases lay in between. The CDR3 bases are TGTGCCAGCAGTTACCCGTCAGGGGAAAGTCCATATGGCTACACCTTC. It specifies CASSYPSGESPYGYTF.

The chain links TRBV28 to TRBJ1-4; D is uncertain. The V end was cut by 2 bases, the J end by 8 bases, with 21 bases between. The CDR3 covers 17 residues. The germline V gene has CDR1 MDHEN and CDR2 SYDVKM. The CDR3 coding sequence is TGTGCCAGCAGTTTAGATTCCAGGCTGGGTCGACGCGAAAAACTGTTTTTT. As protein: CASSLDSRLGRREKLFF.

This sequence joins TRBV10-2 and TRBJ1-5, with 8 bases matching TRBD1. This CDR3 spans 15 amino acids. Germline V gene sequence: CDR1 WSHSY, CDR2 SAAADI. V dropped 3 bases and J dropped 6; count of bases not matched to a gene: 7. The CDR3 DNA follows: TGCGCCAGCAGTGATCCTTACAGGGGGTTTCAGCCCCAGCATTTT. Translating gives CASSDPYRGFQPQHF.

V usage is TRBV30 and J usage is TRBJ2-3, with D possibly TRBD2 on 5 matching bases. The CDR3 is made up of 14 amino acids. CDR1 and CDR2 from the germline V gene are GTSNPN and SVGIG (reference sequence). Trimming took 3 bases from V and 4 from J, leaving 14 bases between them. CDR3 sequence: CAWRPRTRPDTQYF. The CDR3 DNA is TGTGCCTGGAGGCCCAGGACTCGCCCAGATACGCAGTATTTT.

The chain carries TRBV9 and TRBJ2-1; D gene unclear. Germline V lookup: CDR1 SGDLS, CDR2 YYNGEE. V dropped 0 bases and J dropped 2 bases, with 3 bases sitting between them. CDR3 length: 13 residues. The CDR3 is CASSVDTYNEQFF. The DNA for the CDR3 is TGTGCCAGCAGCGTAGATACCTACAATGAGCAGTTCTTC.

This clone was picked up one time. The CDR3 DNA reads as TGTGCCAGCAGTTCAGGAGGGACGCCCTCCTACGAGCAGTACTTC. Its protein is CASSSGGTPSYEQYF. This chain connects TRBV27 to TRBJ2-7, with D possibly being TRBD2 (6 bases). CDR1 MNHEY and CDR2 SMNVEV come from the germline V gene (reference sequence). With 4 bases removed from V and 0 bases from J, the gap between germline ends came to 13 bases. This CDR3 contains 15 residues.

This clone was seen only a few times. The chain carries TRBV4-1 and TRBJ2-3, with 9 nucleotides matching TRBD2. Germline assignment: CDR1 MGHRA and CDR2 YSYEKL. V lost 6 bases and J lost 0; bases outside the gene matches: 16. The CDR3 covers 19 residues. CDR3 loop: CASRPSGLAGQLSTDTQYF. CDR3 coding DNA: TGCGCCAGCAGACCATCCGGGCTAGCGGGACAACTTAGCACAGATACGCAGTATTTT.

V is TRBV11-3 and J is TRBJ2-3; 9 bases fit TRBD1. The CDR3 covers 14 residues. J gave up 6 bases and V 1 base, and 2 bases lay outside the gene matches. Germline CDR1 is SGHNT and CDR2 is YENEEA. The CDR3 nucleotides read TGTGCCAGCAGCTTAGGACAGGGGGTCGATACGCAGTATTTT. Residues: CASSLGQGVDTQYF.

The chain couples TRBV18 to TRBJ2-7; tentative D call: TRBD1 (6 bases). The CDR3 loop spans 17 amino acids. The V gene lost 3 bases and the J gene lost 4 bases, with 22 bases spanning the gap. The germline V gene encodes CDR1 KGHSH and CDR2 LQKENI. CDR3 coding DNA: TGTGCCAGCTCACCGTTTAAGGGGGACGGGGATTCATACGAGCAGTACTTC. Encoded protein: CASSPFKGDGDSYEQYF.

The J gene is TRBJ2-5, the V gene TRBV30; the D gene is possibly TRBD1 (6 bases). Looked up from germline, CDR1 is GTSNPN and CDR2 is SVGIG (reference sequence). Trimming stripped 2 bases from V and 6 bases from J, with 16 bases between. This CDR3 has 14 amino acids. The CDR3 is CAWSPGAGVKTQYF. CDR3 sequence (DNA): TGTGCCTGGAGTCCAGGGGCAGGGGTGAAGACCCAGTACTTC. Combining the CDR3 with reference TRBV30 and TRBJ2-5 gives the whole variable domain SQTIHQWPATLVQPVGSPLSLECTVEGTSNPNLYWYRQAAGRGLQLLFYSVGIGQISSEVPQNLSASRPQDRQFILSSKKLLLSDSGFYLCAWSPGAGVKTQYFGPGTRLLVL.

The chain combines TRBV7-3 with TRBJ2-7; D is possibly TRBD1 or TRBD2 (5 bases each). Trimming left V 2 bases short and J 2 bases short, with 13 bases between. The CDR3 runs 15 residues. Germline-derived CDR1 and CDR2 are SGHTA and FQGTGA. The CDR3 sequence: CASSLDRDGTYEQYF. In DNA form, the CDR3 reads TGTGCCAGCAGCTTAGACCGGGACGGGACCTACGAGCAGTACTTC.

The rearrangement links TRBV13 to TRBJ2-1, with TRBD2 matching 14 bases. V was clipped by 0 bases and J by 7 bases; unmatched bases: 14. This CDR3 is built from 20 residues. CDR1 is PRHDT, CDR2 FYEKMQ, per germline (reference sequence). In nucleotides, the CDR3 is TGTGCCAGCAGCTTAGGCCGCGGGGGAGGGACTAGCGGGAGTGGGAATGAGCAGTTCTTC. Translated, it gives CASSLGRGGGTSGSGNEQFF. The full variable domain, its missing parts supplied by reference TRBV13 and TRBJ2-1, is AAGVIQSPRHLIKEKRETATLKCYPIPRHDTVYWYQQGPGQDPQFLISFYEKMQSDKGSIPDRFSAQQFSDYHSELNMSSLELGDSALYFCASSLGRGGGTSGSGNEQFFGPGTRLTVL.

The chain recombines TRBV7-9 with TRBJ2-5, with 8 bases matching TRBD1. The better agreement between TRBJ2-7 and the DNA end casts doubt on the J call. Germline-derived CDR1 and CDR2 are SEHNR and FQNEAQ (reference sequence). This CDR3 is 15 amino acids long. This CDR3 is CASSLAGQVSYEQYF. DNA of the CDR3: TGTGCCAGCAGCTTAGCGGGACAGGTCTCCTACGAGCAGTACTTC.

V usage is TRBV28 and J usage is TRBJ2-1; no clear D gene. Trimming left V 6 bases short and J 5 bases short, with 20 bases between. This CDR3 is 16 amino acids long. CDR1 and CDR2 (germline): MDHEN, SYDVKM. Here the CDR3 reads CASSRTALLSDNEQFF. DNA of the CDR3: TGTGCCAGCAGCCGTACCGCGCTCCTATCTGACAATGAGCAGTTCTTC.

This clone was seen a single time. The chain recombines TRBV30 with TRBJ2-3; weak D call: TRBD2 (6 bases). V lost 3 bases and J 5 bases, leaving 9 bases between the germline ends. This CDR3 has 12 amino acids. From germline, CDR1 is GTSNPN and CDR2 SVGIG (reference sequence). The CDR3 loop reads CAWSGGGDTQYF. CDR3 nucleotide sequence: TGTGCCTGGAGCGGGGGTGGAGATACGCAGTATTTT. Supplemented by reference TRBV30 and TRBJ2-3, the full variable domain reads SQTIHQWPATLVQPVGSPLSLECTVEGTSNPNLYWYRQAAGRGLQLLFYSVGIGQISSEVPQNLSASRPQDRQFILSSKKLLLSDSGFYLCAWSGGGDTQYFGPGTRLTVL.

The rearrangement links TRBV27 to TRBJ2-3; 7 bases agree with TRBD2. V lost 2 bases to trimming and J lost 6 bases; unmatched junction nucleotides: 8. The length of the CDR3 is 15 residues. Per germline, CDR1 MNHEY and CDR2 SMNVEV (reference sequence). CDR3 amino acids: CASSLASGWGDTQYF. The CDR3 region has the DNA TGTGCCAGCAGTTTAGCTAGCGGCTGGGGGGATACGCAGTATTTT.

CDR3 nucleotides: TGTGCCAGCTCACCATCGGACGTAGTAGGGGAGACCCAGTACTTC. Its translation: CASSPSDVVGETQYF. The V call is TRBV18, the J call TRBJ2-5; D is unresolved. Trimming stripped 2 bases from V and 5 bases from J, with 15 bases between. This CDR3 contains 15 residues. Germline values: CDR1 KGHSH, CDR2 LQKENI.